The clone carrying this T cell receptor delta chain was seen more than once but under ten times. It is unclear where the CDR3 begins or ends on the DNA, so no DNA is shown, and the CDR3 is as TCRdb lists it. Including both end residues, the CDR3 is 28 amino acids long. Germline V gene data show CDR1 as NSMFDY and CDR2 as ISSIKDK. TCRdb re-called the RT-PCR reads with CATT. Here the sample table reports roughly 60 delta-chain clones. These data come from a study of gamma-delta T cells after stem cell transplantation. This sequence joins TRAV29/DV5 and TRDJ1; whether TRDD3, the table's D call, matches the DNA was not checked. This sequence originates from a human donor. It is not recorded whose cells these are; they may come from a transplant donor. This table probably holds off-target reads from a library built for another chain. Material: gamma-delta T cells. The CDR3 spells CSVLLCSKRVLPSYGSLLGDIESDKLIF.